The present entry profiles one T cell receptor beta chain with its context. Its antigen is unidentified. Unique molecular identifiers were present in the TCR beta cDNA libraries. Out of 1 to 10 million T cells, some 480,000 cDNA molecules were generated. Each CDR3 protein gets one entry after TCRdb re-called the PCR reads with MiXCR. The table includes hundreds of thousands of distinct CDR3 sequences, 25% to 30% detected once. The CDR3 is 14 residues long. The junction had 5 bases not matched to a gene; V was cut back by 6 bases and J by 4 bases. Germline CDR1 and CDR2: MGHDK and SYGVNS. The data were taken from a study of post-analysis software for immune sequencing data. About the research overall: Secondary progressive, relapsing-remitting and progressive-relapsing multiple sclerosis were among the included disease courses. Points from the study as a whole: Under the F measure, samples that were prepared in one batch clustered strongly together. Significantly decreased normalized Chao1 diversity was recorded for multiple sclerosis patients relative to controls. TRBV5-6, TRBV5-1 and TRBV20-1 were among five TRBV segments more frequent in patients than controls.

The V gene is TRBV25-1, the J gene TRBJ1-4; TRBD1 aligns across 7 bases. This clonotype was obtained from a girl under 18 with multiple sclerosis. The specimen sequenced was blood. The chain's CDR3 is CASSQTGNNEKLFF. The DNA of the CDR3 is TGTGCCAGCAGCCAGACAGGGAATAATGAAAAACTGTTTTTT.